This is a list of T cell receptor beta chains from one sample in a study of blood T cell repertoires in COVID-19. Libraries were prepared by immunoSEQ multiplex PCR; TCRdb keeps only in-frame clonotypes and omits some of them. The sample has about 46,000 clones, more than 70% seen once. Sequenced: peripheral blood. These receptor sequences come from a man of 80 years or more with active COVID-19. CDR3s include the opening cysteine and the closing phenylalanine or tryptophan. The D gene is left open where the match is weak. Size tells how often a clone was seen (once, few, many) or the class of an expanded clone, and some rows leave it out.

clone_size	d_call	v_call	j_call	cdr3_nt	cdr3_aa
.	.	TRBV30	TRBJ1-2	TGTGCCTGGAGTTCCCAGGGATTACAAAACTATGGCTACACCTTC	CAWSSQGLQNYGYTF
.	TRBD2	TRBV19	TRBJ2-7	TGTGCCAGTAGTACCCCAGGGGCGGGAGGCGCCTACGAGCAGTACTTC	CASSTPGAGGAYEQYF
.	.	TRBV3-1/TRBV3-2	TRBJ2-5	TGTGCCAGCAGCCTGCGGACACCCCAAGAGACCCAGTACTTC	CASSLRTPQETQYF
few	.	TRBV19	TRBJ2-7	TGTGCCAGTAAGCCTCCGGGACTGCACGAGCAGTACTTC	CASKPPGLHEQYF
.	.	TRBV29-1	TRBJ2-7	TGCAGCGTTGGTCAGGAGGTCTTC	CSVGQEVF
.	TRBD1	TRBV19	TRBJ1-2	TGTGCCAGTAGTACCCAGACAGGGATCGAGTATGGCTACACCTTC	CASSTQTGIEYGYTF
.	.	TRBV4-3	TRBJ2-7	TGCGCCAGCAGCCAAGGGATCAACAGCGAGCAGTACTTC	CASSQGINSEQYF
.	.	TRBV5-4	TRBJ2-1	TGTGCCAGCAGCTTACAGGGTAAGCAGTTCTTC	CASSLQGKQFF
.	.	TRBV5-1	TRBJ2-3	TGCGCCAGCAGCCCCCTGGCTAGCACAGATACGCAGTATTTT	CASSPLASTDTQYF
.	TRBD1	TRBV5-1	TRBJ2-3	TGCGCCAGCAGCTTTACTGGACAGGAGGATACGCAGTATTTT	CASSFTGQEDTQYF
once	.	TRBV9	TRBJ2-7	TGTGCCAGCAGCGTAGGAGGGATTTCATACGAGCAGTACTTC	CASSVGGISYEQYF
.	.	TRBV30	TRBJ1-6	TGTGCCTGGACCCTCGGGAATTCACCCCTCCACTTT	CAWTLGNSPLHF
once	TRBD1	TRBV5-6	TRBJ2-5	TGTGCCAGCAGCTCCATGGGGGGACAGGGGGAGACCCAGTACTTC	CASSSMGGQGETQYF
once	.	TRBV2	TRBJ2-5	TGTGCCAGCAATTTTGAGGGCCGAGAGACCCAGTACTTC	CASNFEGRETQYF
.	.	TRBV12-3/TRBV12-4	TRBJ2-1	TGTGCCAGCAGTTTTGCCCAGGGTGGTGAGCAGTTCTTC	CASSFAQGGEQFF
.	.	TRBV7-9	TRBJ2-7	TGTGCCAGCACCAGCCTAGGTGTTACCTACGAGCAGTACTTC	CASTSLGVTYEQYF
.	.	TRBV3-1/TRBV3-2	TRBJ2-1	TGTGCCAGCAGCCATCTAGGGGTTGAGCAGTTCTTC	CASSHLGVEQFF
.	.	TRBV24-1	TRBJ1-3	TGTGCCACCAGTGACCTCGCTACTACTGGAAACACCATATATTTT	CATSDLATTGNTIYF
few	.	TRBV10-3	TRBJ2-7	TGTGCCATCAGTGAGTCCAGTGGGACCCAGCGGGTCTCCTACGAGCAGTACTTC	CAISESSGTQRVSYEQYF
.	.	TRBV6-2/TRBV6-3	TRBJ2-3	TGTGCCAGCAGCCCCACTTTGGCAGATACGCAGTATTTT	CASSPTLADTQYF
.	.	TRBV7-9	TRBJ1-3	TGTGCCAGCAGCTTAGTAGCCACCTCTGGAAACACCATATATTTT	CASSLVATSGNTIYF
.	.	TRBV28	TRBJ2-6	TGTGCCAGCAGCGGGTCCTCTGGGGCCAACGTCCTGACTTTC	CASSGSSGANVLTF
.	TRBD1	TRBV5-6	TRBJ1-1	TGTGCCAGCAGCTTGCTCGGGACAGGGGCAATCACTGAAGCTTTCTTT	CASSLLGTGAITEAFF
once	.	TRBV19	TRBJ1-3	TGTGCCAGTACTAACCCGGCGGGGTCCTCTGGAAACACCATATATTTT	CASTNPAGSSGNTIYF
.	TRBD1	TRBV5-1	TRBJ2-1	TGCGCCAGCAGCTTGGCCACAGGGGGCAGTTTCAATGAGCAGTTCTTC	CASSLATGGSFNEQFF
.	.	TRBV19	TRBJ2-1	TGTGCCAGTACGCCATCTAGGAGCTCCTACAATGAGCAGTTCTTC	CASTPSRSSYNEQFF
.	.	TRBV27	TRBJ2-7	TGTGCCAGCAGTACCGGGACCTACGAGCAGTACTTC	CASSTGTYEQYF
.	TRBD2	TRBV11-3	TRBJ2-5	TGTGCCAGCAGCTTGGGGACTAGCGGGAAACAAGAGACCCAGTACTTC	CASSLGTSGKQETQYF
few	TRBD2	TRBV10-2	TRBJ2-7	TGCGCCAGCAGCATACCCGGGACTAGCGGGAGTTTTCCCTACGAGCAGTACTTC	CASSIPGTSGSFPYEQYF